This T cell receptor beta chain originates from a study of T cell responses to AZD1222 COVID-19 vaccine (dated by TCRdb to the early 2020s). Broadly, across the study: A total of more than 230 trial participants underwent TCR sequencing, of whom about 210 received two doses of AZD1222 and about 26 received two doses of the MenACWY control vaccine. Trial participants were enrolled by age into subgroups of 18-55, 56-69 and 70-plus years, and around 150, 28 and 57 TCR-sequenced participants, respectively, were included in these subgroups.

The CDR3 regions of human TCRbeta chains were analyzed by immunosequencing. As for how the authors treated the data: TCRs in the repertoires were matched against a reference library of SARS-CoV-2-specific TCRs that had been generated with the MIRA antigen-specificity platform. Breadth was defined as the fraction of unique TCRs that were SARS-CoV-2-associated, and depth was defined as the fraction of total T cells that were SARS-CoV-2-associated. Using the MIRA data, each spike-specific TCR was mapped to the spike region that the TCR reacts to and placed in a CD4 or CD8 class. Log10-transformed breadth and depth values were compared by one-way ANOVA with Sidak's multiple comparisons tests. Sourced from immuneACCESS, this table was stored by TCRdb with only in-frame sequences that have V and J called. A share of the clones is absent; for the studies checked, an unresolved V gene accounts for under half, and the remainder has no known explanation. The V and J calls and clone size are taken from that table; D and trimming were inferred from the DNA. This sample holds about 120,000 clones; 85% to 90% were observed only once. The top ten constitute about 7.1% of the sample.

What the authors observed across the whole study: Participants were mostly white British and included more females than males, and it was suggested by the authors that clonal diversity may have been underestimated. Reportedly, almost half of the unique spike-specific TCRs recognized epitopes lying outside the regions that are mutated in the B.1.351 and B.1.1.7 variants. Only six AZD1222 recipients were SARS-CoV-2 seropositive at baseline, limiting conclusions about previously exposed vaccinees. Vaccine-associated CD4 TCRs spanned the whole spike protein, with dominant responses in regions 160-218 and 743-854. The 56-69-year group was small, and its depth increase did not reach significance, likely because of low power. After two AZD1222 doses, both the breadth and the depth of spike-specific TCRs were significantly higher than at day 0 and than in MenACWY recipients. Because no day 14 peak-response samples were available, repertoires were characterized only after the peak T cell response.

Details on this clone: Its recognized antigen is unknown. No qualities accompany the bases; no much larger clone lies one base away.

V drops 5 bases and J drops 7 bases, leaving 9 bases in between. In the germline V gene, CDR1 corresponds to MNHEY and CDR2 to SVGAGI. Reading from cysteine to phenylalanine, the CDR3 counts 12 amino acids. CDR3 DNA only is kept here, 36 bases in frame from base 1. Read against the paper, the sample's time point label means: about 28 days (+/-7) after the second vaccine dose. AZD1222 recipients whose second dose came at about 4 weeks and those whose second dose came at about 12 weeks were combined into one group, since spike-specific TCR depth and breadth did not differ between the two schedules. Vaccinee samples came from UK trials COV001 and COV002, including a single-blind randomized controlled phase 2/3 trial of AZD1222 (ChAdOx1 nCoV-19) in healthy adults. For TCRbeta chain sequencing, PBMC samples were collected from trial participants at day 0 and at day 28 after the second dose.

This specimen was peripheral blood, taken 28 days after the second AZD1222 dose. Recombination joined TRBV6-5 with TRBJ2-4; no D segment can be confidently identified. This clonotype was obtained from an adult who received the AZD1222 COVID-19 vaccine. The CDR3 is CASSPLGNIQYF. The sequenced DNA is TGTGCCAGCAGTCCTCTAGGGAACATTCAGTACTTC.